Here is one T cell receptor (beta chain) with its context. Its antigen is unknown. The CDR3 sequence is 17 residues long. Germline V CDR1 and CDR2: MNHEY, SVGAGI. Trimming took 0 bases from V and 0 from J, leaving 9 bases between them. TCRdb re-called the RT-PCR reads with MiXCR, one entry per CDR3 protein. The profile shows 700,000 to 800,000 distinct CDR3 sequences, around 18% of them singletons. The data derive from a study of response to subunit inactivated influenza vaccine. Study-level results: Authors proposed each seasonal influenza vaccination draws in few new T cells.

The input for sequencing was PBMCs from blood, taken less than 6 days after vaccination. This TCR came from a man between 50 and 59 years old who received an inactivated influenza vaccine. V usage is TRBV6-5 and J usage is TRBJ1-6; a possible D gene is TRBD1 (5 bases). This CDR3 is CASSYSAGSSYNSPLHF. The CDR3 bases are TGTGCCAGCAGTTACTCGGCAGGGAGCTCCTATAATTCACCCCTCCACTTT.